The next 10 T cell receptor beta chains were all read from a single sample in a study of CD8 T cell repertoires and HIV-1 epitope variants. Clones were read by immunoSEQ multiplex PCR, and TCRdb kept only the in-frame ones, dropping some. The sample lists about 5,600 clones, around 65% occurring once. These receptors have no known antigen. The specimen was cultured CD8+ T cells derived from PBMCs. The source is a male donor with HIV.

The chain's CDR3 is CASSPNPPGQGHTGELFF. CDR3 in DNA: TGTGCCAGCAGCCCGAATCCCCCGGGACAGGGGCACACCGGGGAGCTGTTTTTT. This chain connects TRBV27 to TRBJ2-2; 10 nucleotides align to TRBD1. The CDR3 is 18 residues long. The ends lost 6 bases at V and 3 bases at J; junction bases unmatched: 13. Germline loops: CDR1 MNHEY, CDR2 SMNVEV (reference sequence).

This chain connects TRBV6-5 to TRBJ2-1; D is unclear. Germline V CDR1 and CDR2: MNHEY, SVGAGI. The CDR3 loop spans 15 amino acids. Deletions cut 4 bases from V and 4 bases from J, with 14 bases between. CDR3 coding DNA: TGTGCCAGCAGTTCGACGGGTTACGGATACAATGAGCAGTTCTTC. Translation: CASSSTGYGYNEQFF.

The chain uses TRBV4-2 and TRBJ2-1, with 7 bases aligning to TRBD2. V was clipped by 1 base and J by 9 bases; unmatched bases: 0. This CDR3 has 12 residues. Germline loops: CDR1 LGHNA, CDR2 YNFKEQ. Written as DNA, the CDR3 is TGTGCCAGCAGCCAAGCGGGGGGTGAGCAGTTCTTC. This encodes CASSQAGGEQFF.

The V and J genes are TRBV28 and TRBJ2-1, with D hard to call. There are 11 residues in the CDR3. V was pared by 6 bases and J by 3 bases, with 3 bases between. Germline V gene data show CDR1 as MDHEN and CDR2 as SYDVKM. CDR3 amino acids: CASSYYNEQFF. CDR3 coding DNA: TGTGCCAGCAGCTACTACAATGAGCAGTTCTTC. Looking up the rest from reference TRBV28 and TRBJ2-1 gives the full variable domain: DVKVTQSSRYLVKRTGEKVFLECVQDMDHENMFWYRQDPGLGLRLIYFSYDVKMKEKGDIPEGYSVSREKKERFSLILESASTNQTSMYLCASSYYNEQFFGPGTRLTVL.

The V gene is TRBV5-4, the J gene TRBJ1-1, with a weak D call TRBD1 (5 bases). The germline V gene has CDR1 SGHNT and CDR2 YYREEE (reference sequence). Between the trimmed V and J ends, which lost 2 bases and 3 bases, there was a span of 11 bases. This CDR3 is 14 amino acids long. CDR3 amino acids: CASSLRQLDTEAFF. Written as DNA, the CDR3 is TGTGCCAGCAGCTTAAGACAGTTGGACACTGAAGCTTTCTTT. Full variable domain (missing parts from reference TRBV5-4 and TRBJ1-1): ETGVTQSPTHLIKTRGQQVTLRCSSQSGHNTVSWYQQALGQGPQFIFQYYREEENGRGNFPPRFSGLQFPNYSSELNVNALELDDSALYLCASSLRQLDTEAFFGQGTRLTVV.

The chain employs TRBV5-1 and TRBJ1-1; D is undetermined. Per the germline V gene, CDR1 is SGHRS and CDR2 is YFSETQ. This CDR3 has 11 residues. V lost 6 bases and J 7 bases, leaving 10 bases between the germline ends. The CDR3, as DNA: TGCGCCAGCACCGGTAACGGTGAAGCTTTCTTT. It translates to CASTGNGEAFF.

CDR3 in DNA: TGTGCCAGTACCCGGACAGGGGGGAATGAAGCTTTCTTT. It codes for CASTRTGGNEAFF. The V call is TRBV19, the J call TRBJ1-1, with TRBD1 matching over 10 bases. CDR3 length equals 13 residues. CDR1 and CDR2 from the germline V gene are LNHDA and SQIVND (reference sequence). With V trimmed by 7 bases and J by 7 bases, 6 bases remained unmatched.

This clone was seen a few times. The gene calls are TRBV4-3 and TRBJ2-7; D is undetermined. Germline V lookup: CDR1 LGHNA, CDR2 YSLEER. Trimming shortened V by 0 bases and J by 3 bases, and 3 bases separated the two germline ends. CDR3 length: 12 amino acids. The CDR3 loop is CASSQDRYEQYF. The CDR3 DNA follows: TGCGCCAGCAGCCAAGATCGCTACGAGCAGTACTTC.

In its sample, this clone was seen a few times. V gene TRBV6-1 combines with J gene TRBJ2-1, with D possibly TRBD2 on 5 matching bases. This CDR3 comprises 16 residues. Deletions cut 3 bases from V and 5 bases from J, with 17 bases between. Germline V gene data show CDR1 as MNHNS and CDR2 as SASEGT. The CDR3 loop is CASSDYHPAGHNEQFF. CDR3 nucleotides: TGTGCCAGCAGTGACTACCATCCTGCGGGTCACAATGAGCAGTTCTTC.

The chain links TRBV7-6 to TRBJ1-4, with unresolved D. V was shortened by 5 bases and J by 6 bases, with 13 bases between the two germline ends. Germline V CDR1 and CDR2: SGHVS, FNYEAQ. This CDR3 has 14 residues. CDR3 coding DNA: TGTGCCAGCAGCCACCGGGAGGGCTATGAAAAACTGTTTTTT. Its translation is CASSHREGYEKLFF.